A selection of T cell receptor beta chains follows, all from one sample in a study of T cells in Graves' hyperthyroidism and ophthalmopathy. TCRdb used MiXCR to reprocess the multiplex PCR reads, holding one entry per CDR3 protein. Here the sample spans a few hundred thousand distinct CDR3 sequences, 15% to 19% being singletons. Sample: blood. All receptors derive from a young woman with Graves' hyperthyroidism. CDR3s include the opening cysteine and the closing phenylalanine or tryptophan. Clone sizes are shown as once, few or many counts, or a class when the clone is expanded.

clone_size,v_call,cdr3_aa
many,TRBV4-3,CASSLVDSEQETQYF
many,TRBV6-1,CASRYGPGLASQETQYF
many,TRBV28,CASSFPVLSSGRDNEQFF
few,TRBV27,CASSLFGTGGFHGYTF
many,TRBV6-6,CASSYSLGQNEQFF
many,TRBV12-3/TRBV12-4,CASSWILAEGTDTQYF
many,TRBV11-2,CASSPTMAGELFF
many,TRBV28,CASSLRTGGRTEAFF
many,TRBV28,CASSPTTGVTLMQETQYF
many,TRBV20-1,CSARDRASGNTGELFF
many,TRBV12-3/TRBV12-4,CASSPPNRAYGELFF